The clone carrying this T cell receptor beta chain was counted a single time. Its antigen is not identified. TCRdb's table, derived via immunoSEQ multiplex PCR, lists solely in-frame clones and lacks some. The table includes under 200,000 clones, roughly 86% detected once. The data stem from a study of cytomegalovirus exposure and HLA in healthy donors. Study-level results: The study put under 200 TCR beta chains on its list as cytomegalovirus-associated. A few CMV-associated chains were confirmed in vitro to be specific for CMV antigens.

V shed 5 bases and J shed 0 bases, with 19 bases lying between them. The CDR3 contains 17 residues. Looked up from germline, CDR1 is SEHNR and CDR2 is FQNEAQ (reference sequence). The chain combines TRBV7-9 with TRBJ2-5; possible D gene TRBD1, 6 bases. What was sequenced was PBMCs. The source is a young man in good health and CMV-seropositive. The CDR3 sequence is CASSPILGQLYQETQYF. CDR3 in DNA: TGTGCCAGCAGCCCTATTCTAGGACAGCTGTACCAAGAGACCCAGTACTTC.